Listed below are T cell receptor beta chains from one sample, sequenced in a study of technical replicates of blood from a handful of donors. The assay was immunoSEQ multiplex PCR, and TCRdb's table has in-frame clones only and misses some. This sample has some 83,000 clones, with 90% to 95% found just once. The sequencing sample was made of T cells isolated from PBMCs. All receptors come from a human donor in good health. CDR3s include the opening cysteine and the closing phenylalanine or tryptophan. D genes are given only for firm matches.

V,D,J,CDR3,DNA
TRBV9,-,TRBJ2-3,CASSKASAGVLDTQYF,TGTGCCAGCAGCAAGGCATCGGCAGGGGTGTTAGATACGCAGTATTTT
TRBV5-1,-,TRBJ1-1,CASSLTDTEAFF,TGCGCCAGCAGCTTGACGGACACTGAAGCTTTCTTT
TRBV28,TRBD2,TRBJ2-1,CASRNSGDYNEQFF,TGTGCCAGCAGAAATAGCGGGGATTACAATGAGCAGTTCTTC
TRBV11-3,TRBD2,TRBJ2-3,CASSPGLAESHSSTDTQYF,TGTGCCAGCAGCCCTGGACTAGCGGAATCACATTCTAGCACAGATACGCAGTATTTT
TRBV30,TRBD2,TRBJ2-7,CAWSGGRRGYEQYF,TGTGCCTGGAGTGGCGGCAGGCGGGGGTACGAGCAGTACTTC
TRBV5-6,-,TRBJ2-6,CASSLTRQRPSGANVLTF,TGTGCCAGCAGCTTAACGCGACAAAGACCCTCTGGGGCCAACGTCCTGACTTTC
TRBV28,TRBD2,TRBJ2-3,CASSLTGLGTDTQYF,TGTGCCAGCAGTTTAACGGGACTAGGTACAGATACGCAGTATTTT
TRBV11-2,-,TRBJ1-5,CASSLGVSNQPQHF,TGTGCCAGCAGCTTAGGAGTTAGCAATCAGCCCCAGCATTTT
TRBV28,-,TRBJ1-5,CASSFTGRNQPQHF,TGTGCCAGCAGTTTTACGGGTAGAAATCAGCCCCAGCATTTT
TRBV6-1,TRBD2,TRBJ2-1,CASSEGEALAGFEQFF,TGTGCCAGCAGTGAAGGGGAGGCCCTAGCGGGATTTGAGCAGTTCTTC
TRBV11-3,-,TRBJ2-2,CASSYTSLNTGELFF,TGTGCCAGCAGCTACACTAGCCTGAACACCGGGGAGCTGTTTTTT
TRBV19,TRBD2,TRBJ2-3,CASTTRTSGGDTQYF,TGTGCCAGTACCACTAGGACTAGCGGGGGGGATACGCAGTATTTT
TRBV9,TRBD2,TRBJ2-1,CASSVWLAVGVHEQFF,TGTGCCAGCAGCGTTTGGCTAGCGGTAGGGGTTCATGAGCAGTTCTTC
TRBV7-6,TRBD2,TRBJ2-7,CASMVEGGSFEQYF,TGTGCCAGCATGGTTGAGGGCGGGAGTTTCGAGCAGTACTTC
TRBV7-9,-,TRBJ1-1,CASIPSYSKSDTEAFF,TGTGCCAGCATTCCTTCGTACTCCAAATCGGACACTGAAGCTTTCTTT
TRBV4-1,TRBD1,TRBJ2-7,CASSPVLDRVEQYF,TGCGCCAGCAGCCCCGTCCTGGACAGGGTGGAACAGTACTTC